This paragraph covers one TCR beta chain sequence. Antigen unknown. Noted treatment: approximately nine-day PBMC culture with coronavirus spike peptide pools or control peptides (ViraFEST assay). These data originate in a study of vaccination and CD4 T cells after COVID-19. Sequence data for DNA of cultured CD4+ T cells were generated by the Oncomine TCR Beta short-read assay. TCRdb reanalysed the PCR reads using MiXCR and keeps one entry per CDR3 protein. The sample has around 18,000 distinct CDR3 sequences, 45% to 60% seen once; the top ten hold about a tenth. In germline, CDR1 is LNHDA, CDR2 SQIVND (reference sequence). The CDR3 runs to 17 residues. Germline trimming cut 5 bases from V and 0 bases from J; bases unmatched to any gene: 7.

The origin of this receptor is a human donor who had recovered from COVID-19. This chain joins TRBV19 and TRBJ1-1; 12 bases match TRBD1. The sample here was CD4+ T cells from blood, cultured in vitro, taken after SARS-CoV-2 vaccination. The CDR3 sequence: CASSVGTGGLMNTEAFF. The DNA for the CDR3 is TGTGCCAGTAGTGTCGGGACAGGGGGCCTCATGAACACTGAAGCTTTCTTT.